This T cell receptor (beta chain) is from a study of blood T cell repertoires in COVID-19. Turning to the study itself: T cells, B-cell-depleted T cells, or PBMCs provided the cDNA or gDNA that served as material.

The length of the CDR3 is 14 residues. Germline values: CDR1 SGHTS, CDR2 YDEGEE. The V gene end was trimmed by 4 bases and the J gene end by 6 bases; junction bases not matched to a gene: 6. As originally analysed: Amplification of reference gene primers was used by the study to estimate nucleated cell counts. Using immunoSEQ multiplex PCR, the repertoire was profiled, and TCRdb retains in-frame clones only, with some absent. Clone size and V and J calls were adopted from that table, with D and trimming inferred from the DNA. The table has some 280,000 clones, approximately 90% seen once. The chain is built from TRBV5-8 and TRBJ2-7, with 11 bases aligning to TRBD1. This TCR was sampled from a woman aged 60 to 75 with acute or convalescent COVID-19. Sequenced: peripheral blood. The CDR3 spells CASSGDRGGSEQYF. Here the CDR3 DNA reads TGTGCCAGCAGCGGGGACAGGGGGGGAAGCGAGCAGTACTTC.